The clone carrying this T cell receptor (beta chain) occurred many times. Antigen: not known. The CDR3 contains 14 residues. V lost 5 bases and J lost 5; bases outside the gene matches: 6. TCRdb re-called the 5' RACE reads through MiXCR, storing one row per CDR3 protein. The sample has tens of thousands of distinct CDR3 sequences; about 3.5% are singletons. The sample is drawn from a study of neurological immune-mediated disorders. Study-level background: Relapsing-remitting disease affected about 31, and secondary progressive 3, of around 34 multiple sclerosis patients. General study results and limits: Grouping of repertoires by phylogeny put those of 18 of 34 multiple sclerosis patients into a single related-CDR3 cluster, a possible signature.

Sequencing input: PBMCs. This chain joins TRBV12-3 or TRBV12-4 and TRBJ1-1, with 9 bases identical to TRBD1. The sequence was obtained from a man between 40 and 49 years old with multiple sclerosis. The CDR3 DNA is TGTGCCAGCAGTGGACAGGGGCGACTTACTGAAGCTTTCTTT. It codes for CASSGQGRLTEAFF.